This TCR beta chain is from a study of early T cells in non-severe SARS-CoV-2 infection listed by TCRdb under 2021. Background for the entire study: TCR sequencing used bulk RNA from unsorted whole blood, so alpha and beta chains could not be paired.

As concerns this clonotype: Its antigen specificity is not known. Qualities for individual bases were not recorded, and no much larger clone is one base off.

Libraries were prepared through 5' RACE. The instrument was a NextSeq 500. In the TCR library protocol, unique molecular identifiers were attached to individual cDNA molecules to correct for PCR bias and sequencing error. TCR alpha and beta chains were both sequenced, and the abundances of alpha and beta sequences in each sample were closely correlated with each other. The authors' pipeline ran thus. Decombinator V4 was used to perform V gene, J gene and CDR3 annotation of TCR sequences. Expanded TCRs were defined as changing significantly between any two time points under a Poisson model with p below 0.0001. TCR abundances were normalised to the total number of TCRs sequenced per sample and expressed as counts per million. TRAV1-2 paired with TRAJ12, TRAJ20 or TRAJ33 defined MAIT TCRs, while TRAV10 paired with TRAJ18 defined iNKT TCRs. VDJdb, accessed on 1 November 2021, was searched for TCRs annotated for CMV, EBV and SARS-CoV-2, and TCRs annotated for more than one antigen were excluded. Using fastp trimming at Q25 and MiXCR clonotype assembly, TCRdb reanalyzed the public sequencing data and kept in-frame beta chains. Under each unique CDR3 protein, matching rows form one entry showing the most common genes and DNA. TCRdb, rather than the study authors, made the V and J calls. This sample lists approximately 66,000 distinct CDR3 sequences; approximately 12% were detected once. The ten biggest clones cover roughly 4.2% of the sample.

Set within a cohort of healthcare workers in London, UK, this nested case-control study involved weekly PCR testing of nasopharyngeal swabs along with blood sampling. Healthcare workers were enrolled in the week of the UK lockdown, from 23 to 31 March 2020, and were followed every week for up to roughly 16 weeks. V has 6 bases trimmed and J has 4 bases trimmed; junction bases matching no gene number 10. The CDR3, from cysteine to phenylalanine, totals 15 residues. The kept DNA is CDR3 alone, 45 bases in frame from the first base. The germline V gene (reference sequence) provides CDR1 SEHNR and CDR2 FQNEAQ. Study-level results and caveats: Matching against VDJdb was skewed toward anti-spike CD8 responses, likely underestimated virus-specific expansions, and missed private and CD4 specificities.

The V and J genes are TRBV7-9 and TRBJ2-3; 7 bases in the junction line up with TRBD1. The source of this sequence is an adult who was a healthcare worker with PCR-confirmed SARS-CoV-2 infection or an uninfected control (not recorded which). The material sequenced was whole blood. CDR3 reads: CASRGTGALPDTQYF. The nucleotide sequence is given as TGTGCCAGCAGAGGAACAGGGGCCCTCCCAGATACGCAGTATTTT.